The T cell receptor (beta chain) described here comes from a study of shared T cell receptors in the human thymus. Some clones are missing from TCRdb's copy, which holds only in-frame ones; the method was immunoSEQ multiplex PCR. The sample contains roughly 560,000 clones, 78% of which appear only once. The CDR3 has 11 amino acids. Germline V lookup: CDR1 DFQATT, CDR2 SNEGSKA (reference sequence). With 4 bases removed from V and 0 bases from J, the gap between germline ends came to 3 bases. The sample was also reused in another study, on human thymus T cells. That study adds: Thymic as well as blood repertoires seemed to favor certain V and J genes unevenly.

Material: thymocytes. This receptor was identified in a boy in the first two years of life with a congenital heart defect. The chain recombines TRBV20-1 with TRBJ1-2, with unresolved D. CDR3 sequence: CSANSNYGYTF. For the CDR3, the DNA is TGCAGTGCTAACTCTAACTATGGCTACACCTTC.